The 27 T cell receptor beta chains below were found in one sample sequenced in a study of shared clonotypes between healthy human individuals. The method was immunoSEQ multiplex PCR; TCRdb's version includes in-frame clones alone and lacks a portion of them. Of more than 2 million clones in the sample, about 93% are singletons; the top ten hold approximately 1.6%. Positively selected for CCR7, the CD45RO-negative cells used as naive CD8 cells excluded terminally differentiated effector memory CD45RA+ cells. Sequencing used naive CD8+ T cells from PBMCs. The receptors were gathered from a man younger than 30 in good health. Some clones in this sample may be carry-over from other donors' samples.

Remarks on this clone: The sample carries other DNA sequences with the same CDR3. The rearrangement uses TRBV15 and TRBJ2-3; D not resolved. The CDR3 length is 14 residues. From germline, CDR1 is LNHNV and CDR2 YYDKDF (reference sequence). V was trimmed by 3 bases and J by 0 bases, leaving 7 bases between them. The CDR3 coding sequence is TGTGCCACCAGCAGTGGACCCAGCACAGATACGCAGTATTTT. It is translated as CATSSGPSTDTQYF.

The gene calls are TRBV5-7 and TRBJ1-6; no definite D call. TRBV5-7 is an ORF, and what it does is uncertain. The CDR3 contains 16 residues. The germline V and J ends were trimmed by 0 bases and 6 bases, with 13 bases remaining between them. The CDR3 is CASSLVLAAANSPLHF. DNA for the CDR3: TGTGCCAGCAGCTTGGTTCTGGCGGCGGCTAATTCACCCCTCCACTTT.

The chain recombines TRBV7-9 with TRBJ2-7; TRBD1 agrees at 8 bases. The CDR3 consists of 16 residues. Germline lookup yields CDR1 SEHNR and CDR2 FQNEAQ (reference sequence). V dropped 4 bases and J dropped 7; count of bases not matched to a gene: 15. The CDR3 bases are TGTGCCAGCAGCTCGTCCCCGGGACAGGTTATTACGGAGCAGTACTTC. Amino acids: CASSSSPGQVITEQYF.

This sequence joins TRBV27 and TRBJ1-1; D unclear. Germline CDR1 reads MNHEY; CDR2 reads SMNVEV (reference sequence). Trimming removed 2 bases from V and 0 bases from J, with 10 bases in between. The CDR3 covers 15 residues. In nucleotides, the CDR3 is TGTGCCAGCAGTTTAGAATTCGGGGTGAACACTGAAGCTTTCTTT. Protein: CASSLEFGVNTEAFF.

V is TRBV11-2 and J is TRBJ1-5; no definite D call. The V gene lost 0 bases and the J gene lost 6 bases, with 12 bases spanning the gap. The germline gives CDR1 SGHAT, CDR2 FQNNGV. This CDR3 spans 15 amino acids. Written as DNA, the CDR3 is TGTGCCAGCAGCTTAGATTGGGCCTTGGGTCAGCCCCAGCATTTT. Encoded protein: CASSLDWALGQPQHF.

The J gene is TRBJ2-6, the V gene TRBV9; D is ambiguous. V lost 2 bases to trimming and J lost 4 bases, with 10 bases between them. The CDR3 sequence is 15 residues long. Germline values: CDR1 SGDLS, CDR2 YYNGEE. This chain's CDR3 is CASSVSVEGANVLTF. The CDR3 nucleotides are TGTGCCAGCAGCGTGTCTGTGGAAGGGGCCAACGTCCTGACTTTC.

V is TRBV10-3 and J is TRBJ2-7; 11 positions match TRBD2. The CDR3 covers 14 residues. With V trimmed by 7 bases and J by 3 bases, 5 bases remained unmatched. CDR1 and CDR2 (germline): ENHRY, SYGVKD. The CDR3 spells CAIMGTSGNYEQYF. The CDR3 region has the DNA TGTGCCATCATGGGGACTAGCGGAAACTACGAGCAGTACTTC.

The chain recombines TRBV27 with TRBJ1-2; D is possibly TRBD1 (5 bases). Germline V lookup: CDR1 MNHEY, CDR2 SMNVEV (reference sequence). Trimming left V 0 bases short and J 4 bases short, with 12 bases between. The CDR3 is 15 amino acids. CDR3 in amino acids: CASSLSRGASYGYTF. CDR3 nucleotides: TGTGCCAGCAGTTTATCGAGAGGGGCTAGCTATGGCTACACCTTC.

This clone has only one observation. The gene calls are TRBV19 and TRBJ2-1; 7 nucleotides match TRBD2. This CDR3 is 13 amino acids long. Germline V CDR1 and CDR2: LNHDA, SQIVND (reference sequence). The trim removed 5 bases at V and 9 bases at J, leaving 7 bases unmatched. Written as DNA, the CDR3 is TGTGCCAGTAGTGGCGTCGGGGGGTTTGAGCAGTTCTTC. As protein: CASSGVGGFEQFF.

The gene calls are TRBV4-3 and TRBJ1-4, with 7 nucleotides matching TRBD1. The CDR3 contains 15 residues. Germline trimming cut 4 bases from V and 6 bases from J; bases unmatched to any gene: 8. Germline V gene lookup returns CDR1 LGHNA and CDR2 YSLEER. As DNA, the CDR3 is TGCGCCAGCAGCCCGGGGACAGCATACTATGAAAAACTGTTTTTT. It translates to CASSPGTAYYEKLFF.

J is TRBJ2-3 and V is TRBV2, with 8 bases matching TRBD1. Trimming took 5 bases from V and 6 from J; bases not matched to a gene: 16. The CDR3 contains 17 residues. CDR1 and CDR2 (germline): SNHLY, FYNNEI. CDR3 region: CASSRLPGQGRKDTQYF. In DNA, the CDR3 is TGTGCCAGCAGTCGCCTGCCTGGACAGGGTCGCAAGGATACGCAGTATTTT.

Concerning this clone itself: The same CDR3 arises from other DNA sequences in this sample as well. V usage is TRBV7-9 and J usage is TRBJ2-5; D might be TRBD1 (6 bases). Germline V gives CDR1 SEHNR, CDR2 FQNEAQ (reference sequence). V dropped 1 base and J dropped 4 bases, with 10 bases sitting between them. The CDR3 consists of 14 residues. The DNA for the CDR3 is TGTGCCAGCAGCTTAGGGGGGCTTCGAGAGACCCAGTACTTC. Protein sequence: CASSLGGLRETQYF.

This clone was observed once. The chain is built from TRBV30 and TRBJ1-2; D may be TRBD1 (5 bases). CDR1 is GTSNPN and CDR2 is SVGIG in the germline V gene (reference sequence). With 3 bases removed from V and 7 bases from J, the gap between germline ends came to 6 bases. The CDR3 contains 10 residues. CDR3: CAWRGLGYTF. The CDR3 coding sequence is TGTGCCTGGAGGGGACTTGGCTACACCTTC. The whole variable domain, filled in from reference TRBV30 and TRBJ1-2, reads SQTIHQWPATLVQPVGSPLSLECTVEGTSNPNLYWYRQAAGRGLQLLFYSVGIGQISSEVPQNLSASRPQDRQFILSSKKLLLSDSGFYLCAWRGLGYTFGSGTRLTVV.

The rearrangement joins TRBV29-1 to TRBJ2-7; TRBD2 agrees at 10 bases. This CDR3 has 16 residues. V trimming: 2 bases; J trimming: 0 bases; junction bases outside the gene matches: 7. CDR1 is SQVTM and CDR2 is ANQGSEA in the germline V gene. CDR3 sequence (DNA): TGCAGCGTTGAAACGACTAGCGGGCCGAGCTCCTACGAGCAGTACTTC. This translates into CSVETTSGPSSYEQYF.

J is TRBJ2-7 and V is TRBV28; perhaps TRBD2 as D (5 bases). CDR3 length: 14 residues. Per the germline V gene, CDR1 is MDHEN and CDR2 is SYDVKM. Trimming removed 5 bases from V and 7 bases from J, with 18 bases in between. The CDR3, as DNA: TGTGCCAGCAGTCCCCGGGGTATCCCCTGGGAGCAGTACTTC. Translation: CASSPRGIPWEQYF.

V usage is TRBV6-1 and J usage is TRBJ1-4; D is unclear. The CDR3 consists of 14 residues. CDR1 and CDR2 from the germline V gene are MNHNS and SASEGT. V gave up 4 bases and J gave up 8 bases, with 14 bases separating them. The CDR3 reads CASSVRRFFEKLFF. CDR3 bases: TGTGCCAGCAGTGTCCGACGTTTTTTCGAAAAACTGTTTTTT.

The chain is built from TRBV9 and TRBJ2-7; 8 bases align to TRBD1. This CDR3 is 15 amino acids long. CDR1 and CDR2 from the germline V gene are SGDLS and YYNGEE. Germline trimming cut 7 bases from V and 3 bases from J; bases unmatched to any gene: 12. CDR3 DNA: TGTGCCAGCGCTCCGACAGGGGCGACCTACTACGAGCAGTACTTC. Encoded protein: CASAPTGATYYEQYF.

The rearrangement joins TRBV6-5 to TRBJ2-2; D may be TRBD1 or TRBD2 (5 bases each). The germline V gene encodes CDR1 MNHEY and CDR2 SVGAGI. Between the trimmed V and J ends, which lost 5 bases and 1 base, there was a span of 11 bases. The CDR3 loop spans 15 amino acids. The CDR3 here is CASSHGGGNTGELFF. DNA of the CDR3: TGTGCCAGCAGTCACGGTGGGGGGAACACCGGGGAGCTGTTTTTT.

This chain joins TRBV6-5 and TRBJ2-7; D possibly matches TRBD1 or TRBD2 (5 bases each). V was cut by 2 bases and J by 0 bases, with 11 bases left in between. This CDR3 contains 15 residues. The germline gives CDR1 MNHEY, CDR2 SVGAGI. This CDR3 reads CASSYRAGSSYEQYF. The CDR3 nucleotides are TGTGCCAGCAGTTACCGGGCAGGGAGCTCCTACGAGCAGTACTTC.

The chain joins TRBV9 to TRBJ2-6; perhaps D is TRBD1 or TRBD2 (7 bases each). Germline values: CDR1 SGDLS, CDR2 YYNGEE. V was clipped by 0 bases and J by 2 bases, with 21 bases between them. This CDR3 is 20 amino acids long. For the CDR3, the DNA is TGTGCCAGCAGCGTAGCTACGGGGGAGGGGGCGAATGCTGGGGCCAACGTCCTGACTTTC. This sequence encodes CASSVATGEGANAGANVLTF.

The chain combines TRBV7-9 with TRBJ2-1; D might be TRBD2 (6 bases). The germline V and J ends were trimmed by 1 base and 3 bases, with 13 bases remaining between them. The CDR3 consists of 16 residues. Germline V gene lookup returns CDR1 SEHNR and CDR2 FQNEAQ (reference sequence). The CDR3: CASSLGGGTFYNEQFF. Here the CDR3 DNA reads TGTGCCAGCAGCTTAGGGGGCGGGACGTTCTACAATGAGCAGTTCTTC.

The chain joins TRBV7-2 to TRBJ2-7; TRBD2 might be the D (6 bases). The CDR3 totals 16 residues. V lost 4 bases and J lost 0, with 16 bases in between. Germline CDR1 SGHTA, CDR2 FQGNSA. CDR3 sequence reads: CASSSRDFRDSYEQYF. CDR3 nucleotides: TGTGCCAGCAGCTCCCGGGACTTCCGAGACTCCTACGAGCAGTACTTC.

V gene TRBV6-5 combines with J gene TRBJ1-2; 8 nucleotides agree with TRBD1. The CDR3 has 14 amino acids. V shed 5 bases and J 4 bases; nucleotides not matched to a gene: 6. The V gene's germline CDR1 is MNHEY and CDR2 SVGAGI. In nucleotides, the CDR3 is TGTGCCAGCAGTACCCCGGGACAGGCCTATGGCTACACCTTC. Residues: CASSTPGQAYGYTF.

The chain combines TRBV4-3 with TRBJ2-6, with D unclear. The CDR3 is 14 residues long. Per germline, CDR1 LGHNA and CDR2 YSLEER. Trimming shortened V by 3 bases and J by 0 bases, and 3 bases separated the two germline ends. The CDR3 nucleotides are TGCGCCAGCAGCCATCGCTCTGGGGCCAACGTCCTGACTTTC. It is translated as CASSHRSGANVLTF.

The chain uses TRBV6-1 and TRBJ2-3; 12 nucleotides match TRBD2. The germline V gene encodes CDR1 MNHNS and CDR2 SASEGT. The CDR3 totals 17 residues. J was trimmed by 0 bases and V by 4 bases; bases with no gene match: 5. The chain's CDR3 is CASSAGLAGFSTDTQYF. The CDR3 region has the DNA TGTGCCAGCAGTGCCGGACTAGCGGGATTTAGCACAGATACGCAGTATTTT.

This clone was counted once. The J gene is TRBJ1-2, the V gene TRBV19, with TRBD1 matching 8 bases. Germline-derived CDR1 and CDR2 are LNHDA and SQIVND (reference sequence). The junction had 14 bases not matched to a gene; V was cut back by 3 bases and J by 2 bases. This CDR3 comprises 18 residues. As DNA, the CDR3 is TGTGCCAGTAGTATCCAGACAGGGGCCACCCTAGGGAACTATGGCTACACCTTC. Protein sequence: CASSIQTGATLGNYGYTF.

The chain couples TRBV5-1 to TRBJ2-7, with D possibly matching TRBD2 (5 bases). The CDR3 has 12 amino acids. CDR1 and CDR2 (germline): SGHRS, YFSETQ. Deletions cut 6 bases from V and 4 bases from J, with 11 bases between. The CDR3 is CASNEGLYEQYF. The CDR3 bases are TGCGCCAGCAACGAGGGTTTGTACGAGCAGTACTTC.